Sequencing of this T cell receptor beta chain was carried out in a study of PD-1 blockade in classical Hodgkin lymphoma. Study in general: Patients were treated with nivolumab at 3 mg/kg, and this was given intravenously every 2 weeks.

TCRdb's copy holds only in-frame clones and misses some; the assay was immunoSEQ multiplex PCR. The sample has about 21,000 clones, 75% to 90% seen once. Described time point: cycle 4 day 1 (C4D1), after around six weeks of nivolumab. Following autologous stem cell transplantation, relapse occurred in every patient, and exposure to brentuximab vedotin varied. This sample comprised peripheral blood mononuclear cells (PBMCs), obtained before the fourth cycle of nivolumab. This sequence was found in a human donor with classical Hodgkin lymphoma.

The CDR3, as DNA: TGCGCCAGCAGCTTGGAAGGTAGATTAGAGAATGAGCAGTTCTTC. Translated, it gives CASSLEGRLENEQFF. The chain combines TRBV5-1 with TRBJ2-1; no definite D call. V gave up 0 bases and J gave up 7 bases, with 14 bases separating them. CDR3 length equals 15 residues. Germline V gene data show CDR1 as SGHRS and CDR2 as YFSETQ.